This TCR beta chain was obtained from a study of blood T cell repertoires in COVID-19. Study in general: The samples span acute and convalescent COVID-19 from the United States, Italy and Spain. Sources were T cells, B-cell-depleted T cells, or PBMCs; the material itself was cDNA or gDNA.

CDR1 is GTSNPN, CDR2 SVGIG, per germline (reference sequence). Unmatched junction bases numbered 9, after V lost 4 bases and J lost 3 bases. The CDR3 runs 16 residues. In the authors' methods: Reference gene primer amplification gave nucleated cell count estimates. Profiled with immunoSEQ multiplex PCR; TCRdb holds only in-frame clones, not every one. V and J calls and clone size are as listed in that table; D and trimming were resolved from the DNA. The sample includes 95,000 to 120,000 clones, about 88% of them seen just once. Sequencing was carried out using peripheral blood. This receptor was identified in a woman in her 70s who had recovered from COVID-19. This chain links TRBV30 with TRBJ1-2, with 12 bases that match TRBD1. The CDR3 sequence is CAWTHRDRGPDYGYTF. The CDR3 DNA follows: TGTGCCTGGACTCACCGGGACAGGGGGCCAGACTATGGCTACACCTTC.